This T cell receptor (beta chain) was identified in a study of immune cell composition in non-small cell lung cancer. Some clones are missing from TCRdb's copy, which holds only in-frame ones; the method was immunoSEQ multiplex PCR. The sample has 15,000 or so clones, over 65% seen once; the top ten hold 7.5% to 10%. This clone is medium-sized by share. The normal lung sample lay at least 3 cm, and maximally far, from the tumour. Another study also made use of these data, one on CD4 T cells in lung cancer. That study reports: Some patients had received nivolumab or pembrolizumab before giving blood.

The receptor was isolated from a human donor with non-small cell lung cancer. Sequenced: non-adjacent lung tissue.

As DNA, the CDR3 is TGTGCCAGCAGCCAAGCTTCATATACCGGGACAGGGGGCTCCTACGAGCAGTACTTC. Translated, it gives CASSQASYTGTGGSYEQYF. The chain employs TRBV4-2 and TRBJ2-7; 11 bases are a match to TRBD1. In germline, CDR1 is LGHNA, CDR2 YNFKEQ. The CDR3 is 19 residues long. V shed 1 base, J shed 0 bases, and the junction held 11 bases outside the gene matches.